The 27 T cell receptor beta chains below come from one sample, sequenced in a study of siplizumab effects on memory and regulatory T cells (dated by TCRdb to 2018 to 2020). To prepare the library, the immunoSEQ multiplex PCR assay was applied. TCRdb limited this immuneACCESS table to in-frame rearrangements with V and J called. A share of clones is missing; checked studies link under half to unresolved V genes, and the rest is unexplained. Across this sample there are approximately 65,000 clones, with 75% to 90% seen only once. Around 3.8% of the sample lies in the top ten. The sequencing input was memory CD4+ T cells sorted from blood. This specimen's cell subset or site label, per the study, means: unstimulated CD4+ memory T cells. The receptors were gathered from a human donor in good health.

The rearrangement uses TRBV19 and TRBJ2-7, with 10 bases aligning to TRBD1. CDR3 length: 15 amino acids. Per germline, CDR1 LNHDA and CDR2 SQIVND (reference sequence). Trimming took 5 bases from V and 5 from J; bases not matched to a gene: 9. This CDR3 reads CASSPQTGGLHEQYF. The CDR3 coding sequence is TGTGCCAGTAGTCCTCAGACAGGGGGCCTGCACGAGCAGTACTTC.

This chain links TRBV19 with TRBJ1-1; maybe TRBD1 (5 bases). Germline V gene sequence: CDR1 LNHDA, CDR2 SQIVND (reference sequence). V gave up 1 base and J gave up 5 bases, with 14 bases separating them. This CDR3 has 15 residues. CDR3 amino acids: CASSIGPGKGTEAFF. The CDR3 nucleotides read TGTGCCAGTAGTATAGGTCCAGGGAAGGGGACTGAAGCTTTCTTT.

The chain has TRBV19 and TRBJ2-1; perhaps TRBD1 as D (5 bases). Germline-derived CDR1 and CDR2 are LNHDA and SQIVND (reference sequence). V was trimmed by 6 bases and J by 2 bases, leaving 11 bases between them. The CDR3 consists of 14 residues. Written as DNA, the CDR3 is TGTGCCAGTAGAGCAGGGCGGCCCTACAATGAGCAGTTCTTC. Translating it yields CASRAGRPYNEQFF.

The rearrangement uses TRBV6-4 and TRBJ2-7; 7 bases fit TRBD2. CDR3 length equals 12 residues. Per the germline V gene, CDR1 is MRHNA and CDR2 is SNTAGT. Trimming cost V 8 bases and J 7 bases; bases outside gene matches: 8. The DNA for the CDR3 is TGTGCCAGCGCCCGGGCGGGGGTTGAGCAGTACTTC. This translates into CASARAGVEQYF.

J is TRBJ2-3 and V is TRBV19; TRBD1 is a possible D gene (6 bases). The V end lost 6 bases, the J end lost 0 bases, and 13 bases lay between the germline ends. Germline CDR1 LNHDA, CDR2 SQIVND (reference sequence). CDR3 size: 15 residues. CDR3 amino acids: CASSPGHPSTDTQYF. The CDR3 DNA reads TGTGCCAGTAGCCCGGGACACCCTAGCACAGATACGCAGTATTTT. The entire variable domain, with the rest obtained from reference TRBV19 and TRBJ2-3, is as follows: DGGITQSPKYLFRKEGQNVTLSCEQNLNHDAMYWYRQDPGQGLRLIYYSQIVNDFQKGDIAEGYSVSREKKESFPLTVTSAQKNPTAFYLCASSPGHPSTDTQYFGPGTRLTVL.

CDR3 in DNA: TGTGCCAGCAGCTTGGACAGATTGAACACTGAAGCTTTCTTT. It translates to CASSLDRLNTEAFF. The chain couples TRBV7-6 to TRBJ1-1; a possible D gene is TRBD1 (6 bases). Trimming removed 3 bases at V and 0 bases at J, with 8 bases between. Germline V lookup: CDR1 SGHVS, CDR2 FNYEAQ. This CDR3 is built from 14 residues.

The chain joins TRBV25-1 to TRBJ2-1; tentatively, D is TRBD2 (5 bases). From germline, CDR1 is MGHDK and CDR2 SYGVNS. The CDR3 consists of 14 residues. Trimming cost V 11 bases and J 0 bases, with 14 bases left between them. CDR3 amino acids: CAAQQAGSYNEQFF. The CDR3 DNA reads as TGTGCCGCACAGCAGGCGGGCTCCTACAATGAGCAGTTCTTC.

The chain couples TRBV7-9 to TRBJ2-5, with a weak D call TRBD1 (5 bases). CDR1 is SEHNR, CDR2 FQNEAQ, per germline (reference sequence). The CDR3 is 14 residues long. V was shortened by 3 bases and J by 1 base, with 9 bases between the two germline ends. The CDR3 region is CASSLRTRQETQYF. In nucleotides, the CDR3 is TGTGCCAGCAGCTTGAGGACACGCCAAGAGACCCAGTACTTC.

A few counts support this clone. The chain employs TRBV27 and TRBJ1-2; D is unresolved. Germline lookup yields CDR1 MNHEY and CDR2 SMNVEV (reference sequence). Trimming removed 5 bases at V and 10 bases at J, with 5 bases between. There are 9 residues in the CDR3. In DNA, the CDR3 is TGTGCCAGCAGTCCGCACTACACCTTC. Translation: CASSPHYTF.

This clone turned up a few times. The chain is built from TRBV7-8 and TRBJ2-3; no definite D call. Germline loops: CDR1 SGHVS, CDR2 FQNEAQ. The CDR3 has 13 amino acids. The V end was cut by 2 bases, the J end by 6 bases, with 9 bases between. DNA for the CDR3: TGTGCCAGCAGCTTAAGAGACTTCGATACGCAGTATTTT. It encodes CASSLRDFDTQYF.

The rearrangement uses TRBV11-3 and TRBJ1-1; 7 bases are a match to TRBD1. The CDR3 runs to 13 residues. Germline assignment: CDR1 SGHNT and CDR2 YENEEA. J gave up 5 bases and V 4 bases, and 4 bases lay outside the gene matches. CDR3 coding DNA: TGTGCCAGCAGCTCGGACAGGAAGACTGAAGCTTTCTTT. The encoded protein is CASSSDRKTEAFF.

The chain couples TRBV4-1 to TRBJ2-3; 15 nucleotides line up with TRBD2. Germline-derived CDR1 and CDR2 are MGHRA and YSYEKL. The CDR3 is 17 residues long. V gave up 2 bases and J gave up 6 bases; unmatched junction bases: 6. The CDR3 DNA is TGCGCCAGCAGCCAACTGGGACTAGCGGGAGGCCCCGATACGCAGTATTTT. This gives the protein CASSQLGLAGGPDTQYF.

This clone has a single count. V is TRBV6-1 and J is TRBJ1-1, with a weak D call TRBD1 (6 bases). Between the trimmed V and J ends, which lost 5 bases and 5 bases, there was a span of 12 bases. Germline assignment: CDR1 MNHNS and CDR2 SASEGT. The CDR3 covers 13 residues. The CDR3 DNA reads TGTGCCAGCAGTTGGACAGTGGGGACTGAAGCTTTCTTT. It codes for CASSWTVGTEAFF.

In its sample, this clone was seen a few times. The gene calls are TRBV11-2 and TRBJ2-5; no reliable D call. The CDR3 totals 12 residues. Germline lookup yields CDR1 SGHAT and CDR2 FQNNGV. V was shortened by 2 bases and J by 1 base, with 2 bases between the two germline ends. The CDR3 sequence is CASSLLQETQYF. The CDR3 DNA sequence: TGTGCCAGCAGCTTACTCCAAGAGACCCAGTACTTC. Looking up the rest from reference TRBV11-2 and TRBJ2-5 gives the full variable domain: EAGVAQSPRYKIIEKRQSVAFWCNPISGHATLYWYQQILGQGPKLLIQFQNNGVVDDSQLPKDRFSAERLKGVDSTLKIQPAKLEDSAVYLCASSLLQETQYFGPGTRLLVL.

The gene calls are TRBV19 and TRBJ2-7; no reliable D call. This CDR3 has 13 amino acids. Germline CDR1 LNHDA, CDR2 SQIVND (reference sequence). Deletions cut 3 bases from V and 6 bases from J, with 12 bases between. CDR3 bases: TGTGCCAGTAGTATGGGCCTACCCTCCGAGCAGTACTTC. Its translation: CASSMGLPSEQYF.

The chain links TRBV29-1 to TRBJ1-1; no clear D gene. The germline gives CDR1 SQVTM, CDR2 ANQGSEA. Trimming shortened V by 6 bases and J by 4 bases, and 18 bases separated the two germline ends. CDR3 length: 14 amino acids. DNA for the CDR3: TGCAGCGTCGACGACTTAAGAGGGAGCACTGAAGCTTTCTTT. It yields the protein CSVDDLRGSTEAFF.

The J gene is TRBJ1-2, the V gene TRBV4-1; D is undetermined. The germline gives CDR1 MGHRA, CDR2 YSYEKL. CDR3 length: 15 amino acids. The ends were cut back, 0 bases at V and 7 bases at J, with 15 bases in the middle. Written as DNA, the CDR3 is TGCGCCAGCAGCCAAGAAGCTGAGAGGCCTGGTGGCTACACCTTC. This encodes CASSQEAERPGGYTF.

The chain employs TRBV7-9 and TRBJ2-5; 9 bases map to TRBD2. The CDR3 runs 16 residues. Losses at the gene ends were 1 base for V and 5 bases for J; bases not matched to a gene: 8. From germline, CDR1 is SEHNR and CDR2 FQNEAQ (reference sequence). The CDR3: CASSLDLSGRGETQYF. The DNA for the CDR3 is TGTGCCAGCAGCTTAGACCTTAGCGGGAGAGGGGAGACCCAGTACTTC. Filled out from reference TRBV7-9 and TRBJ2-5, the complete variable domain reads DTGVSQNPRHKITKRGQNVTFRCDPISEHNRLYWYRQTLGQGPEFLTYFQNEAQLEKSRLLSDRFSAERPKGSFSTLEIQRTEQGDSAMYLCASSLDLSGRGETQYFGPGTRLLVL.

This chain links TRBV21-1 with TRBJ2-7. TRBV21-1 is deemed a pseudogene. The CDR3 runs to 15 residues. CDR3 bases: TGTGCCAGCAGCAAAGGGGGGGACACACCCTACGAGCAGTACTTC. This sequence encodes CASSKGGDTPYEQYF.

The chain couples TRBV5-1 to TRBJ2-1; maybe TRBD2 (6 bases). V was pared by 4 bases and J by 3 bases, with 14 bases between. This CDR3 spans 15 amino acids. In germline, CDR1 is SGHRS, CDR2 YFSETQ. CDR3 in DNA: TGCGCCAGCAGCCTTGGAGTAGCGGACTACAATGAGCAGTTCTTC. It encodes CASSLGVADYNEQFF.

The genes are TRBV7-8 and TRBJ2-7; the match to TRBD2 covers 7 bases. The V gene end was trimmed by 5 bases and the J gene end by 4 bases; junction bases not matched to a gene: 5. This CDR3 is built from 13 residues. Germline CDR1 reads SGHVS; CDR2 reads FQNEAQ. CDR3 DNA: TGTGCCAGCAGCAACGGACTAGATTACGAGCAGTACTTC. Its translation is CASSNGLDYEQYF.

This clone was recorded only once. V and J are TRBV5-1 and TRBJ2-1, with unresolved D. The CDR3 extends over 14 amino acids. From germline, CDR1 is SGHRS and CDR2 YFSETQ. V lost 0 bases and J lost 4, with 8 bases in between. CDR3 nucleotide sequence: TGCGCCAGCAGCTTGGATTCCTCATACAATGAGCAGTTCTTC. Its translation is CASSLDSSYNEQFF.

The chain employs TRBV14 and TRBJ2-5; D gene uncertain. The J call could be wrong; TRBJ2-7 is a better fit for the DNA end. The CDR3 is made up of 14 amino acids. The germline V gene encodes CDR1 SGHDN and CDR2 FVKESK. The CDR3 loop reads CASSQYDISYEQYF. CDR3 nucleotides: TGTGCCAGCAGCCAATATGACATCTCCTACGAGCAGTACTTC.

This clone was counted a single time. The genes are TRBV5-6 and TRBJ1-2; 7 bases fit TRBD1. This CDR3 spans 14 amino acids. Germline V gene data show CDR1 as SGHDT and CDR2 as YYEEEE. The V gene end was trimmed by 2 bases and the J gene end by 4 bases; junction bases not matched to a gene: 5. This chain's CDR3 is CASSLTGAVYGYTF. CDR3 coding DNA: TGTGCCAGCAGCTTAACAGGGGCTGTCTATGGCTACACCTTC.

CDR3 nucleotides: TGTGCCAGCAGCGTGGGACAGGGGGCGATCTATGGCTACACCTTC. Protein: CASSVGQGAIYGYTF. The V call is TRBV9, the J call TRBJ1-2; 12 bases are shared with TRBD1. Germline CDR1 reads SGDLS; CDR2 reads YYNGEE. The CDR3 has 15 amino acids. With V trimmed by 2 bases and J by 4 bases, 3 bases remained unmatched.

The V call is TRBV10-3, the J call TRBJ1-4; TRBD1 aligns across 8 bases. V lost 5 bases to trimming and J lost 5 bases; unmatched junction nucleotides: 4. The germline gives CDR1 ENHRY, CDR2 SYGVKD. This CDR3 is built from 14 residues. CDR3 coding DNA: TGTGCCATCAGTTTCGGACAGGGCAATGAAAAACTGTTTTTT. It yields the protein CAISFGQGNEKLFF.

This chain links TRBV9 with TRBJ1-2; 9 bases map to TRBD1. CDR3 length equals 13 residues. The V gene's germline CDR1 is SGDLS and CDR2 YYNGEE. Losses at the gene ends were 4 bases for V and 3 bases for J; bases not matched to a gene: 1. The CDR3 is CASSRDRDYGYTF. CDR3 sequence (DNA): TGTGCCAGCAGCCGGGACAGGGACTATGGCTACACCTTC.